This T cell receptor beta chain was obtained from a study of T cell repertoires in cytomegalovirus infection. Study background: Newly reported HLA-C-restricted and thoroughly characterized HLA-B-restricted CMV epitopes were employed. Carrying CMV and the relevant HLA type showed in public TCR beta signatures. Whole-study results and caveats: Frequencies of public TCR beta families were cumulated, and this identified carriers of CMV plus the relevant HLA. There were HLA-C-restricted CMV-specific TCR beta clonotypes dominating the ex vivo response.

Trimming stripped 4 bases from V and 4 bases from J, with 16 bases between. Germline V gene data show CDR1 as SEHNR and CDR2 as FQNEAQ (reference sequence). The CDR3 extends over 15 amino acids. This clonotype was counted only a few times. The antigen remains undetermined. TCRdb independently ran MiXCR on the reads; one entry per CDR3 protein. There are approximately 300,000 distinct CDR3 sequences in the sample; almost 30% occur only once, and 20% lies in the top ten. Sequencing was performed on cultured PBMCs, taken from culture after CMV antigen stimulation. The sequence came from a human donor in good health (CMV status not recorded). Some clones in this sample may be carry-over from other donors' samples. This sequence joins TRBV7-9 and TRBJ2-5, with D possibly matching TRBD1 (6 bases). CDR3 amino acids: CASSYGTPDGETQYF. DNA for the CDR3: TGTGCCAGCAGCTATGGGACACCTGACGGAGAGACCCAGTACTTC. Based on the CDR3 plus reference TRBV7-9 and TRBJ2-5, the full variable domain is DTGVSQNPRHKITKRGQNVTFRCDPISEHNRLYWYRQTLGQGPEFLTYFQNEAQLEKSRLLSDRFSAERPKGSFSTLEIQRTEQGDSAMYLCASSYGTPDGETQYFGPGTRLLVL.